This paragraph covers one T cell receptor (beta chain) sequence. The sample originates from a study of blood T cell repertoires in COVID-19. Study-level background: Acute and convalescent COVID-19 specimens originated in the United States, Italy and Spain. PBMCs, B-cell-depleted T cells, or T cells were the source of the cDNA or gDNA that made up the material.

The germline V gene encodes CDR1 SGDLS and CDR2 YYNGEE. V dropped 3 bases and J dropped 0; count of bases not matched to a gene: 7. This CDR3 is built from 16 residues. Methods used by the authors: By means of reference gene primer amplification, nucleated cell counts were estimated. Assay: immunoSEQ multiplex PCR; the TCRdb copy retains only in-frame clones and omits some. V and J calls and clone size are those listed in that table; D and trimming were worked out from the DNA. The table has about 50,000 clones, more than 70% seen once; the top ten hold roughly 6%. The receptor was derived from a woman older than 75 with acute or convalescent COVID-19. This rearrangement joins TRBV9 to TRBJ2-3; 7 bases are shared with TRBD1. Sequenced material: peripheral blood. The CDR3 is CASSARTGTSTDTQYF. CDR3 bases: TGTGCCAGCAGCGCCCGGACAGGAACTAGCACAGATACGCAGTATTTT. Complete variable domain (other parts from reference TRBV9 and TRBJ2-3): DSGVTQTPKHLITATGQRVTLRCSPRSGDLSVYWYQQSLDQGLQFLIQYYNGEERAKGNILERFSAQQFPDLHSELNLSSLELGDSALYFCASSARTGTSTDTQYFGPGTRLTVL.